The 8 T cell receptor beta chains below were found in one sample sequenced in a study of CD4 T cells in relation to SARS-CoV-2 and coronaviruses. CD4+ T cells from unexposed donors were obtained before the COVID-19 pandemic (2011-2018). The cells were cultured for about ten days before CD4+ T cells were isolated. Repertoires were generated with immunoSEQ multiplex PCR, while TCRdb's copy carries only in-frame clones and drops some. The repertoire holds about 12,000 clones, with 69% as singletons. Antigens of these TCRs are unknown. The sequencing input was CD4+ T cells from PBMCs, cultured in vitro. Source of these receptors: a human donor in good health.

J is TRBJ2-1 and V is TRBV5-4; D remains unclear. Per germline, CDR1 SGHNT and CDR2 YYREEE (reference sequence). This CDR3 is built from 12 residues. The V gene lost 3 bases and the J gene lost 10 bases, with 11 bases spanning the gap. CDR3 protein: CASSSRSPEQFF. The CDR3 DNA follows: TGTGCCAGCAGCTCTAGGTCCCCCGAGCAGTTCTTC.

V usage is TRBV27 and J usage is TRBJ2-7, with 14 bases matching TRBD2. This CDR3 contains 14 residues. Looked up from germline, CDR1 is MNHEY and CDR2 is SMNVEV (reference sequence). Trimming cost V 4 bases and J 8 bases; bases outside gene matches: 4. CDR3 sequence reads: CASSSGTSGGKQYF. DNA for the CDR3: TGTGCCAGCAGTTCCGGGACTAGCGGGGGCAAGCAGTACTTC.

V and J are TRBV5-1 and TRBJ2-7; 11 nucleotides agree with TRBD2. CDR3 size: 15 residues. Germline CDR1 and CDR2: SGHRS and YFSETQ. V lost 7 bases to trimming and J lost 2 bases; unmatched junction nucleotides: 8. The CDR3 is CASHLGTSGTYEQYF. The DNA of the CDR3 is TGCGCCAGCCACTTAGGGACTAGCGGCACCTACGAGCAGTACTTC.

The gene calls are TRBV11-2 and TRBJ2-2; 8 bases fit TRBD1. Trimming removed 4 bases from V and 8 bases from J; junction bases left unmatched: 9. This CDR3 region has 15 residues. CDR1 and CDR2 (germline): SGHAT, FQNNGV. The CDR3: CASSSMDRVAGELFF. CDR3 in DNA: TGTGCCAGCAGCTCGATGGACAGGGTCGCTGGGGAGCTGTTTTTT. The full variable domain, completed using reference TRBV11-2 and TRBJ2-2, is EAGVAQSPRYKIIEKRQSVAFWCNPISGHATLYWYQQILGQGPKLLIQFQNNGVVDDSQLPKDRFSAERLKGVDSTLKIQPAKLEDSAVYLCASSSMDRVAGELFFGEGSRLTVL.

This clone was counted between two and nine times. The chain couples TRBV2 to TRBJ1-6; 7 bases fit TRBD1. Germline trimming cut 7 bases from V and 7 bases from J; bases unmatched to any gene: 7. The CDR3 contains 14 residues. Germline-derived CDR1 and CDR2 are SNHLY and FYNNEI. The CDR3 DNA reads TGTGCCAGCAAGTTGACAGGGTTAAATTCACCCCTCCACTTT. Translated, it gives CASKLTGLNSPLHF.

By sample fraction, this clone is medium-sized. The rearrangement joins TRBV5-6 to TRBJ1-1; D is undetermined. Per the germline V gene, CDR1 is SGHDT and CDR2 is YYEEEE. V was shortened by 6 bases and J by 0 bases, with 12 bases between the two germline ends. This CDR3 region has 14 residues. CDR3 residues: CASNSPGLNTEAFF. The CDR3 DNA is TGTGCCAGCAACAGTCCAGGATTGAACACTGAAGCTTTCTTT. The variable domain in full, completed from reference TRBV5-6 and TRBJ1-1, reads DAGVTQSPTHLIKTRGQQVTLRCSPKSGHDTVSWYQQALGQGPQFIFQYYEEEERQRGNFPDRFSGHQFPNYSSELNVNALLLGDSALYLCASNSPGLNTEAFFGQGTRLTVV.

The V and J genes are TRBV6-5 and TRBJ1-2; D perhaps matches TRBD1 (5 bases). CDR1 MNHEY and CDR2 SVGAGI come from the germline V gene. The CDR3 length is 13 residues. Trimming removed 6 bases from V and 3 bases from J, with 11 bases in between. Written as DNA, the CDR3 is TGTGCCAGCAGCGCCGGGACGGACTATGGCTACACCTTC. Its protein is CASSAGTDYGYTF.

J is TRBJ1-1 and V is TRBV19; possibly TRBD1 for D (6 bases). CDR1 and CDR2 from the germline V gene are LNHDA and SQIVND (reference sequence). CDR3 size: 14 residues. Trimming left V 7 bases short and J 4 bases short, with 16 bases between. The CDR3, as DNA: TGTGCCAGTACCAAACAGGGCTTAATCACTGAAGCTTTCTTT. Translating it yields CASTKQGLITEAFF.